These T cell receptor beta chains were read from a single sample in a study of metastatic and nonmetastatic thyroid tumors. TCRdb reanalyzed the PCR reads via MiXCR. Of about 39,000 clones listed, around 20% were seen once; the top ten hold around 18%. The sample comprised blood. All receptors derive from a female donor with papillary thyroid cancer or a benign thyroid nodule (not recorded which). Some clones in this sample may be carry-over from other donors' samples. Each CDR3 is given with its conserved first and last residue. Each record gives: J gene, D gene, V gene, clone size, CDR3 DNA, CDR3 protein. D genes are given only for firm matches. Only some rows state a clone size, as once, few, many or a class for expanded clones.

TRBJ1-2 | TRBD1 | TRBV20-1 | . | TGCAGTGCCAGCCGTCGGGACAGGGCCGGCGGAGGCTACACCTTC | CSASRRDRAGGGYTF
TRBJ1-6 | . | TRBV28 | few | TGTGCCAGCAGTTTATACACTACAGGGTATGGGTCACCCCTCCACTTT | CASSLYTTGYGSPLHF
TRBJ1-1 | . | TRBV2 | many | TGTGCCAGCAGTGAAGCAGGCCTAGGGGCACAAGCTTTCTTT | CASSEAGLGAQAFF
TRBJ2-1 | TRBD2 | TRBV11-2 | . | TGTGCCAGCAGCTTAGAGACAGGGCGGACTAGCGGGAGTGGGAATGAGCAGTTCTTC | CASSLETGRTSGSGNEQFF
TRBJ2-1 | . | TRBV5-6 | . | TGTGCCAGCAGCTCACGGGACACGGGGCAATGGGATGAGCAGTCCTTC | CASSSRDTGQWDEQSF
TRBJ1-4 | TRBD1 | TRBV5-1 | few | TGCGCCAGCAGCCAAGGACAGGGTTGTGAAAAACTGTTTTTT | CASSQGQGCEKLFF
TRBJ2-1 | TRBD1 | TRBV19 | many | TGTGCCAGTGATGACAGGGAAGATGAGCAGTTCTTC | CASDDREDEQFF
TRBJ1-5 | . | TRBV4-1 | . | TGCGCCAGCAGCCAAACGGACAGAAATAGCAATCAGCCCCAGCATTTT | CASSQTDRNSNQPQHF
TRBJ1-1 | . | TRBV29-1 | many | TGCAGCGCCTCGGGACGGACTTACGGGGGGTTGAACACTGAAGCTTTCTTT | CSASGRTYGGLNTEAFF
TRBJ2-1 | . | TRBV20-1 | many | TGCAGTGCTAGACGCACTTACAATGAGCAGTTCTTC | CSARRTYNEQFF
TRBJ1-2 | . | TRBV18 | . | TGTGCCAGCTCACTTAGGAGGAACTATGGCTACACCTTC | CASSLRRNYGYTF